This T cell receptor beta chain was profiled in a study of blood T cell repertoires in COVID-19. CDR3 length: 15 residues. V gave up 8 bases and J gave up 1 base, with 14 bases separating them. CDR1 is LNHDA and CDR2 is SQIVND in the germline V gene (reference sequence). This table comes from immunoSEQ multiplex PCR, and its TCRdb copy is limited to in-frame clones, with some not included. The table shows around 370,000 clones, with almost 90% occurring only once. This clone is a singleton in its sample. This receptor was taken from a man between 18 and 35 years old with active or convalescent COVID-19. Sequenced sample: peripheral blood. V and J are TRBV19 and TRBJ2-2; D may be TRBD2 (6 bases). The CDR3 nucleotides read TGTGCCAGTTCGGGGGTTAGAGGGAACACCGGGGAGCTGTTTTTT. It is translated as CASSGVRGNTGELFF.